This TCR beta chain originates from a study of T cells in women clearing cervical HPV infection. The germline V gene has CDR1 MNHNS and CDR2 SASEGT. The CDR3 is made up of 16 amino acids. The germline V and J ends were trimmed by 4 bases and 4 bases, with 17 bases remaining between them. Sequenced by immunoSEQ multiplex PCR; TCRdb stores in-frame clones only, minus some. This sample contains 30,000 to 45,000 clones. To note about this clone: The missing CDR3 end, 3 residues past where the read stops, is filled in from the germline J gene.

The chain recombines TRBV6-1 with TRBJ1-5; a weak D match, TRBD1 (6 bases). Sequenced material: blood buffy coat. The clonotype was recovered from a woman between 18 and 75 years old with a cervical HPV16 infection that either progressed to CIN3+ or cleared (not recorded which). The sequenced part of the CDR3 DNA is TGTGCCAGCAGTGTCCCCCAGACAGGCCTAAATCAGCCC. As protein: CASSVPQTGLNQP. The entire CDR3 protein is CASSVPQTGLNQPQHF.